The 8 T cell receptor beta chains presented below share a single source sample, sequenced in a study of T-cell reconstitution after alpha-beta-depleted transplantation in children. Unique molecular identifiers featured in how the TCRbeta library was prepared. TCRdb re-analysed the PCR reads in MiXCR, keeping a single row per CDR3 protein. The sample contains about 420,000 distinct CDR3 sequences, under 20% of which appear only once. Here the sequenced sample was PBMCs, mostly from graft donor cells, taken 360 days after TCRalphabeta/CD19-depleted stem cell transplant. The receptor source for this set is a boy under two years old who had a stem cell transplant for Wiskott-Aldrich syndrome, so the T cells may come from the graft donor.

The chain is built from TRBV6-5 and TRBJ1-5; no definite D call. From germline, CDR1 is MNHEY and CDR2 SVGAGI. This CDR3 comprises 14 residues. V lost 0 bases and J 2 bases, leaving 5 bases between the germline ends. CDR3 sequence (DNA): TGTGCCAGCAGTTACTCGGAGGGCAATCAGCCCCAGCATTTT. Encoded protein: CASSYSEGNQPQHF.

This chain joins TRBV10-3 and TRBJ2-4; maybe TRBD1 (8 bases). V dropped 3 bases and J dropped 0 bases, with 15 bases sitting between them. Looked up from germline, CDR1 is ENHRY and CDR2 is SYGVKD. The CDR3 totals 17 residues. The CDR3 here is CAISDGQGGLAKNIQYF. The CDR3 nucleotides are TGTGCCATCAGTGATGGACAGGGAGGGCTAGCCAAAAACATTCAGTACTTC.

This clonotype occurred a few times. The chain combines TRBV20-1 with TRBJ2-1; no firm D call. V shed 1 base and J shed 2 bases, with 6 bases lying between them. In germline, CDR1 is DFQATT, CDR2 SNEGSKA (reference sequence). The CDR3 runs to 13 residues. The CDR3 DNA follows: TGCAGTGCTAGAGGATCGCCCTACAATGAGCAGTTCTTC. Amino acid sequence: CSARGSPYNEQFF.

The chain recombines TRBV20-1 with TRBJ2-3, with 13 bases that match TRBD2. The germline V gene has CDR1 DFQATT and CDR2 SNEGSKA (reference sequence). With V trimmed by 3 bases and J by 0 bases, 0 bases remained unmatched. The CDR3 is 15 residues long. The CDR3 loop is CSARGLAGSTDTQYF. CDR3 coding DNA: TGCAGTGCTAGGGGACTAGCGGGGAGCACAGATACGCAGTATTTT.

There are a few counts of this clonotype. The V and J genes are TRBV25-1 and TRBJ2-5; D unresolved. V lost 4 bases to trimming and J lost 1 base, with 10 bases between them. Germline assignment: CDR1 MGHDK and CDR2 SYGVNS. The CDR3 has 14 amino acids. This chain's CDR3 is CASSGITTQETQYF. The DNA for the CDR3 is TGTGCCAGCAGTGGGATTACGACCCAAGAGACCCAGTACTTC. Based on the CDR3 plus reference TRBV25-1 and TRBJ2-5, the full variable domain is EADIYQTPRYLVIGTGKKITLECSQTMGHDKMYWYQQDPGMELHLIHYSYGVNSTEKGDLSSESTVSRIRTEHFPLTLESARPSHTSQYLCASSGITTQETQYFGPGTRLLVL.

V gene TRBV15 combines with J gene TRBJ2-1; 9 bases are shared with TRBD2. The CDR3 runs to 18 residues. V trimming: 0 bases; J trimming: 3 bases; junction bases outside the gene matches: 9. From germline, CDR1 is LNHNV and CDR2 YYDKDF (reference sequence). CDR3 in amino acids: CATSRDALELAGYNEQFF. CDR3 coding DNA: TGTGCCACCAGCAGAGATGCCTTGGAACTAGCGGGCTACAATGAGCAGTTCTTC.

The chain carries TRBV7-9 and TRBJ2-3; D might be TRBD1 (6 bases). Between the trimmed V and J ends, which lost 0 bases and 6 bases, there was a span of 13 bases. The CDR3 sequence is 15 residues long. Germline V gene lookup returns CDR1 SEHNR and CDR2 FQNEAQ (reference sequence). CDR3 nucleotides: TGTGCCAGCAGCTTAGCTCAGGGGACGGTGGATACGCAGTATTTT. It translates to CASSLAQGTVDTQYF.

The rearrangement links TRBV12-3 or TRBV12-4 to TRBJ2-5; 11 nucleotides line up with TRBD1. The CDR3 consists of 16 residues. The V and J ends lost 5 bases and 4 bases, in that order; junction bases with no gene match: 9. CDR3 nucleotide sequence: TGTGCCAGCAGTCCATGGACAGGGGGCAGAGGAGAGACCCAGTACTTC. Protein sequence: CASSPWTGGRGETQYF.